This T cell receptor beta chain was sequenced during a study of Tregs in tolerant kidney transplant recipients. Turning to the study itself: Related graft donors supplied nonmyeloablative bone marrow transplants, and mixed chimerism was transient.

Produced via immunoSEQ multiplex PCR; TCRdb's table is partial and in-frame only. Of about 110,000 clones listed, 85% to 90% are singletons. Regarding this clone: Its antigen is not identified.

The study's findings and limits: Donor-specific Treg expansion exceeded global Treg expansion in tolerant patients, suggesting antigen drive.

Source: CD4+ T cells from blood, taken before the transplant. The sequence came from a human donor who received a combined kidney and bone marrow transplant.

In DNA, the CDR3 is TGTGCCAGCAGTGCATCACAGGGGGCGTTTTATGGCTACACCTTC. Translated, it gives CASSASQGAFYGYTF. The genes are TRBV6-6 and TRBJ1-2; the match to TRBD1 covers 9 bases. Germline V lookup: CDR1 MNHNY, CDR2 SVGAGI (reference sequence). The CDR3 runs to 15 residues. V was clipped by 5 bases and J by 5 bases; unmatched bases: 9.